This T cell receptor (beta chain) was retrieved from a study of T cell repertoires in cytomegalovirus infection. Study details: Indicated by public TCR beta signatures were CMV infection and matching HLA type.

V lost 9 bases and J 8 bases, leaving 19 bases between the germline ends. The CDR3 totals 14 residues. The germline gives CDR1 LNHDA, CDR2 SQIVND (reference sequence). Findings of the study overall: Dominating the ex vivo response were HLA-C-restricted CMV-specific TCR beta clonotypes. There were carriers of CMV plus the relevant HLA, and cumulative public TCR beta family frequency identified them.

Regarding this clonotype: As yet, its antigen is unknown.

MiXCR, applied by TCRdb to the reads, yields one record per CDR3 protein. The data contain hundreds of thousands of distinct CDR3 sequences, roughly 46% of them singletons. The starting material was cultured PBMCs, obtained from culture after CMV antigen stimulation. The receptor was derived from a human donor in good health (CMV status not recorded). Some clones in this sample may be carry-over from other donors' samples. The chain couples TRBV19 to TRBJ1-4; D is unresolved. CDR3 protein: CASREPWGSEKLFF. The CDR3 DNA reads TGTGCCAGCCGGGAACCCTGGGGTAGCGAAAAACTGTTTTTT.